This T cell receptor (beta chain) was recorded in a study of OX40 agonist ivuxolimab in advanced cancers. Comment on this clone: Its matching antigen is unknown.

General study results and limits: Relative to CD4+, CD8+ T cells held more expanded clones on average.

The CDR3 extends over 15 amino acids. J was trimmed by 6 bases and V by 3 bases; bases with no gene match: 9. CDR1 LNHDA and CDR2 SQIVND come from the germline V gene (reference sequence). Generated by immunoSEQ multiplex PCR, the TCRdb table keeps only in-frame clones and is missing some. The data contain around 46,000 clones, approximately 83% of them singletons. Sample: CD4+ or CD8+ T cells sorted from blood, taken in a trial of the OX40 agonist ivuxolimab. The V call is TRBV19, the J call TRBJ1-2; 8 nucleotides match TRBD1. This sequence was found in an adult with an advanced solid tumor such as melanoma, head and neck, liver or kidney cancer. CDR3: CASSMRGTGFDGYTF. Here the CDR3 DNA reads TGTGCCAGTAGTATGCGGGGGACAGGATTTGATGGCTACACCTTC.